The clone carrying this T cell receptor beta chain was counted a few times. Treatment meaning: roughly 18 received Ad26.COV2.S at low or high dose, single or two shots; about 5 received placebo; per-sample allocation not given. Day 63 after the first vaccine or placebo injection was the time point for sampling. In Boston, an adult donor aged 18-55 years took part. Vaccination used an Ad26 vector expressing Wuhan-strain SARS-CoV-2 spike. This specimen belongs to a study of Ad26.COV2.S vaccination and SARS-CoV-2 variants. Background on the study: Donor allocation was to the COV1001 Ad26.COV2.S trial arm. Administration of Ad26.COV2.S was intramuscular, either once or twice 56 days apart.

In germline, CDR1 is KGHSH, CDR2 LQKENI. The CDR3 covers 16 residues. The V gene lost 2 bases and the J gene lost 0 bases, with 13 bases spanning the gap. Sequenced by immunoSEQ multiplex PCR; TCRdb stores in-frame clones only, minus some. The sample has 300,000 to 350,000 clones, about 82% seen once. The TCR originated in a person between 18 and 65 years old who received the Ad26.COV2.S COVID-19 vaccine or a placebo. The chain has TRBV18 and TRBJ1-1; a possible D gene is TRBD1 (5 bases). The sample in question was peripheral blood, obtained in a trial of Ad26.COV2.S vaccine versus placebo. CDR3 sequence (DNA): TGTGCCAGCTCACCATTAATCGACAGCATGAACACTGAAGCTTTCTTT. It codes for CASSPLIDSMNTEAFF. Drawing the rest from reference TRBV18 and TRBJ1-1, the complete variable domain is NAGVMQNPRHLVRRRGQEARLRCSPMKGHSHVYWYRQLPEEGLKFMVYLQKENIIDESGMPKERFSAEFPKEGPSILRIQQVVRGDSAAYFCASSPLIDSMNTEAFFGQGTRLTVV.